These 5 T cell receptor beta chains share one sample of origin, sequenced in a study of cytomegalovirus exposure and HLA in healthy donors. Primers included in the PCR were 60 Vbeta and 13 Jbeta primers. Data came from immunoSEQ multiplex PCR; TCRdb stores just in-frame clones and leaves some out. There are 130,000 to 150,000 clones in the sample; roughly 80% occur only once, and less than 3% lies in the top ten. The source material was PBMCs. The receptors originated from a woman aged 25 to 39 in good health and CMV-seronegative.

The CDR3, as DNA: TGTGCCAGTACTACGTCGAACTATGGCTACACCTTC. Its translation: CASTTSNYGYTF. The rearrangement joins TRBV19 to TRBJ1-2; no clear D gene. The CDR3 is 12 amino acids. The V gene lost 7 bases and the J gene lost 2 bases, with 8 bases spanning the gap. Germline-derived CDR1 and CDR2 are LNHDA and SQIVND (reference sequence).

On this clone: The sample holds other DNA sequences that translate to the same CDR3. The CDR3 sequence: CASSGGSYNEQFF. The CDR3 DNA is TGTGCCAGTAGCGGGGGCTCCTACAATGAGCAGTTCTTC. The chain couples TRBV19 to TRBJ2-1, with D possibly being TRBD2 (6 bases). Per the germline V gene, CDR1 is LNHDA and CDR2 is SQIVND (reference sequence). The CDR3 sequence is 13 residues long. Deletions cut 6 bases from V and 0 bases from J, with 6 bases between.

The rearrangement links TRBV15 to TRBJ1-4, with 9 bases lining up with TRBD1. The V gene end was trimmed by 1 base and the J gene end by 7 bases; junction bases not matched to a gene: 7. The CDR3 length is 16 residues. In germline, CDR1 is LNHNV, CDR2 YYDKDF (reference sequence). Written as DNA, the CDR3 is TGTGCCACCAGCAGAGGGACAGGGGTACGAAGTGAAAAACTGTTTTTT. This codes for CATSRGTGVRSEKLFF. Filled out from reference TRBV15 and TRBJ1-4, the complete variable domain reads DAMVIQNPRYQVTQFGKPVTLSCSQTLNHNVMYWYQQKSSQAPKLLFHYYDKDFNNEADTPDNFQSRRPNTSFCFLDIRSPGLGDTAMYLCATSRGTGVRSEKLFFGSGTQLSVL.

J is TRBJ2-7 and V is TRBV5-1; tentative D call: TRBD2 (5 bases). Germline V gene sequence: CDR1 SGHRS, CDR2 YFSETQ. The germline V and J ends were trimmed by 4 bases and 7 bases, with 15 bases remaining between them. There are 13 residues in the CDR3. CDR3 loop: CASSAWTASEQYF. CDR3 nucleotides: TGCGCCAGCAGCGCCTGGACTGCTTCGGAGCAGTACTTC.

The rearrangement joins TRBV7-3 to TRBJ2-1; the D is unclear. The V end lost 1 base, the J end lost 7 bases, and 11 bases lay between the germline ends. CDR3 length: 14 amino acids. Germline V gene data show CDR1 as SGHTA and CDR2 as FQGTGA. CDR3 sequence: CASSLSGARNEQFF. DNA for the CDR3: TGTGCCAGCAGCTTAAGCGGCGCTAGAAATGAGCAGTTCTTC.